The rows below give T cell receptor beta chains drawn from one sample of a study of T cells after yellow fever vaccination. TCRdb called the 5' RACE reads again in MiXCR, with one record for every CDR3 protein. In the table there are 300,000 to 350,000 distinct CDR3 sequences, roughly 8% of which are singletons. The material was PBMCs, obtained roughly 45 days after the first yellow fever vaccination. The receptors stem from a man between 18 and 29 years old who received the YFV17D yellow fever vaccine. Both conserved end residues are part of each CDR3.

V gene	J gene	CDR3 protein
TRBV5-4	TRBJ2-3	CASSWEGSGDTQYF
TRBV12-3/TRBV12-4	TRBJ2-7	CASSWTVYEQYF
TRBV12-3/TRBV12-4	TRBJ2-3	CASSSSGEAGAQYF
TRBV7-9	TRBJ2-1	CASSTRTGILDNEQFF
TRBV5-4	TRBJ1-1	CASTLIGDTEAFF
TRBV6-1	TRBJ1-1	CASSEIGQGNTEAFF
TRBV3-1	TRBJ2-3	CASSQAGPLHDTQYF
TRBV7-2	TRBJ1-5	CASSLVGRQDNQPQHF
TRBV5-6	TRBJ2-3	CASSLAAGATDTQYF
TRBV28	TRBJ2-4	CASRQGARVTKNIQYF
TRBV6-6	TRBJ2-5	CASSPWDGRQYF
TRBV5-1	TRBJ1-1	CASSLGPSNTEAFF
TRBV19	TRBJ2-3	CASSKRGGLRSTDTQYF
TRBV12-3/TRBV12-4	TRBJ1-6	CASSFEGVTYNSPLHF
TRBV6-2/TRBV6-3	TRBJ2-6	CASRPGSGANVLTF
TRBV7-8	TRBJ1-5	CASSRTIRGQDNQPQHF
TRBV12-3/TRBV12-4	TRBJ2-6	CASSNPPGQGKSGANVLTF
TRBV11-2	TRBJ2-7	CASRRDRTSYEQYF
TRBV5-1	TRBJ2-3	CASSPTVRGAGGPQYF
TRBV7-3	TRBJ2-3	CASRGADTQYF